This is a list of T cell receptor beta chains from one sample in a study of technical replicates of blood from several donors. Clones were sequenced by immunoSEQ multiplex PCR, and TCRdb holds only the in-frame ones, with some missing. Among 76,000 or so clones listed, 65% to 90% were seen once. Sequencing input: PBMCs. Receptors originate from a human donor in good health. Some clones in this sample may be carry-over from other donors' samples. CDR3s include the opening cysteine and the closing phenylalanine or tryptophan. Each record gives: J gene, V gene, clone size, D gene, CDR3 protein, CDR3 DNA. D genes are given only for firm matches. Clone size is not always given. Where it is, it says once, few, many or a class for expanded clones.

j_call: TRBJ1-1; v_call: TRBV5-1; clone_size: -; d_call: TRBD1; cdr3_aa: CASRPAGTGSLEAFF; cdr3_nt: TGCGCCAGCAGACCTGCCGGGACAGGGTCTCTGGAAGCTTTCTTT
j_call: TRBJ2-2; v_call: TRBV13; clone_size: -; d_call: -; cdr3_aa: CASSLSGGRPGELFF; cdr3_nt: TGTGCCAGCAGCTTATCGGGGGGCCGGCCCGGGGAGCTGTTTTTT
j_call: TRBJ2-7; v_call: TRBV15; clone_size: -; d_call: -; cdr3_aa: CATSSRRRVYEQYF; cdr3_nt: TGTGCCACCAGCAGTCGGAGGCGAGTCTACGAGCAGTACTTC
j_call: TRBJ1-4; v_call: TRBV6-5; clone_size: few; d_call: -; cdr3_aa: CASSPGWTNEKLFF; cdr3_nt: TGTGCCAGCAGCCCAGGGTGGACTAATGAAAAACTGTTTTTT
j_call: TRBJ2-3; v_call: TRBV28; clone_size: -; d_call: TRBD2; cdr3_aa: CASTGGGYTDTQYF; cdr3_nt: TGTGCCTCAACCGGGGGGGGCTATACAGATACGCAGTATTTT
j_call: TRBJ2-7; v_call: TRBV7-7; clone_size: many; d_call: -; cdr3_aa: CASSLDDRYEQYF; cdr3_nt: TGTGCCAGCAGCTTGGATGACAGATACGAGCAGTACTTC
j_call: TRBJ1-5; v_call: TRBV6-6; clone_size: -; d_call: TRBD1; cdr3_aa: CASSDQGDSNQPQHF; cdr3_nt: TGTGCCAGCAGTGATCAGGGGGATAGCAATCAGCCCCAGCATTTT
j_call: TRBJ1-1; v_call: TRBV6-1; clone_size: -; d_call: -; cdr3_aa: CASSNNNEAFF; cdr3_nt: TGTGCCAGCAGTAATAACAATGAAGCTTTCTTT
j_call: TRBJ1-2; v_call: TRBV10-3; clone_size: -; d_call: TRBD1; cdr3_aa: CAISLDRTNYGYTF; cdr3_nt: TGTGCCATCAGTCTGGACAGGACTAACTATGGCTACACCTTC
j_call: TRBJ1-3; v_call: TRBV7-9; clone_size: once; d_call: TRBD1; cdr3_aa: CASSLATGDGNTIYF; cdr3_nt: TGTGCCAGCAGCTTAGCGACAGGGGATGGAAACACCATATATTTT
j_call: TRBJ2-7; v_call: TRBV7-2; clone_size: -; d_call: TRBD2; cdr3_aa: CASSLIWGGAYEQYF; cdr3_nt: TGTGCCAGCAGCTTAATTTGGGGAGGGGCCTACGAGCAGTACTTC
j_call: TRBJ1-6; v_call: TRBV7-9; clone_size: -; d_call: -; cdr3_aa: CASSRRTADSPLHF; cdr3_nt: TGTGCCAGCAGCCGTCGGACAGCTGATTCACCCCTCCACTTT
j_call: TRBJ2-7; v_call: TRBV15; clone_size: -; d_call: -; cdr3_aa: CATSRDRGGAFEQYF; cdr3_nt: TGTGCCACCAGCAGAGATAGGGGGGGGGCCTTCGAGCAGTACTTC
j_call: TRBJ1-5; v_call: TRBV7-2; clone_size: -; d_call: TRBD1; cdr3_aa: CASSLRQGPNQPQHF; cdr3_nt: TGTGCCAGCAGCTTGAGACAGGGACCAAATCAGCCCCAGCATTTT
j_call: TRBJ2-7; v_call: TRBV27; clone_size: -; d_call: TRBD1; cdr3_aa: CASSPLDRVYEQYF; cdr3_nt: TGTGCCAGCAGTCCCCTGGACAGGGTGTACGAGCAGTACTTC
j_call: TRBJ2-5; v_call: TRBV9; clone_size: few; d_call: TRBD2; cdr3_aa: CASSQRTSGFQETQYF; cdr3_nt: TGTGCCAGCAGCCAGAGGACTAGCGGGTTCCAAGAGACCCAGTACTTC
j_call: TRBJ1-1; v_call: TRBV10-3; clone_size: once; d_call: -; cdr3_aa: CAISESAGEYTEAFF; cdr3_nt: TGTGCCATCAGTGAGTCGGCAGGGGAGTACACTGAAGCTTTCTTT
j_call: TRBJ2-7; v_call: TRBV4-3; clone_size: -; d_call: -; cdr3_aa: CASSQDWSRNYEQYF; cdr3_nt: TGCGCCAGCAGCCAAGATTGGTCCAGAAACTACGAGCAGTACTTC
j_call: TRBJ1-6; v_call: TRBV7-9; clone_size: few; d_call: TRBD1; cdr3_aa: CASSLRGTGGEYGSPLHF; cdr3_nt: TGTGCCAGCAGCTTAAGGGGGACAGGGGGCGAATACGGTTCACCCCTCCACTTT
j_call: TRBJ1-2; v_call: TRBV14; clone_size: once; d_call: -; cdr3_aa: CASSQDKGPYGYTF; cdr3_nt: TGTGCCAGCAGCCAAGATAAGGGGCCGTATGGCTACACCTTC
j_call: TRBJ2-3; v_call: TRBV30; clone_size: -; d_call: -; cdr3_aa: CAWSVMFGTDTQYF; cdr3_nt: TGTGCCTGGAGTGTAATGTTCGGCACAGATACGCAGTATTTT
j_call: TRBJ1-1; v_call: TRBV7-9; clone_size: -; d_call: -; cdr3_aa: CASSQTAGSSFF; cdr3_nt: TGTGCCAGCAGCCAGACAGCAGGCTCCTCTTTCTTT
j_call: TRBJ1-1; v_call: TRBV6-5; clone_size: -; d_call: -; cdr3_aa: CASSYGGMNTEAFF; cdr3_nt: TGTGCCAGCAGTTACGGAGGGATGAACACTGAAGCTTTCTTT
j_call: TRBJ1-2; v_call: TRBV29-1; clone_size: -; d_call: TRBD1; cdr3_aa: CSVEVGQGADYGYTF; cdr3_nt: TGCAGCGTTGAAGTTGGACAGGGGGCCGACTATGGCTACACCTTC
j_call: TRBJ2-7; v_call: TRBV6-5; clone_size: once; d_call: -; cdr3_aa: CASSYSNEAGTYEQYF; cdr3_nt: TGTGCCAGCAGTTACTCGAATGAGGCGGGAACCTACGAGCAGTACTTC
j_call: TRBJ2-7; v_call: TRBV5-1; clone_size: -; d_call: -; cdr3_aa: CASSLVASLGSYEQYF; cdr3_nt: TGCGCCAGCAGCTTGGTAGCCAGCCTAGGCTCCTACGAGCAGTACTTC
j_call: TRBJ2-1; v_call: TRBV9; clone_size: -; d_call: TRBD2; cdr3_aa: CASSAAGLAGNNEQFF; cdr3_nt: TGTGCCAGCAGCGCGGCGGGACTAGCGGGAAACAATGAGCAGTTCTTC
j_call: TRBJ2-7; v_call: TRBV28; clone_size: -; d_call: -; cdr3_aa: CASLMGGASSYEQYF; cdr3_nt: TGTGCCAGCCTAATGGGTGGGGCGAGCTCCTACGAGCAGTACTTC
j_call: TRBJ1-2; v_call: TRBV27; clone_size: -; d_call: TRBD1; cdr3_aa: CASSPGQDLNGYTF; cdr3_nt: TGTGCCAGCAGCCCGGGACAGGATCTGAATGGCTACACCTTC
j_call: TRBJ1-6; v_call: TRBV7-2; clone_size: -; d_call: -; cdr3_aa: CASSPYWVPGLYYNSPLHF; cdr3_nt: TGTGCCAGCAGCCCTTACTGGGTCCCGGGATTATACTATAATTCACCCCTCCACTTT
j_call: TRBJ1-2; v_call: TRBV5-1; clone_size: -; d_call: -; cdr3_aa: CASSPEPQGNGGYTF; cdr3_nt: TGCGCCAGCAGCCCTGAGCCTCAGGGAAATGGTGGCTACACCTTC
j_call: TRBJ1-1; v_call: TRBV2; clone_size: -; d_call: TRBD1; cdr3_aa: CASSRQGANTEAFF; cdr3_nt: TGTGCCAGCAGTCGACAGGGCGCGAACACTGAAGCTTTCTTT
j_call: TRBJ2-3; v_call: TRBV9; clone_size: -; d_call: -; cdr3_aa: CASSVTSEAADTQYF; cdr3_nt: TGTGCCAGCAGCGTAACATCGGAGGCCGCAGATACGCAGTATTTT